The rows below give T cell receptor beta chains drawn from one sample of a study of cytomegalovirus exposure and HLA in healthy donors. Generated by immunoSEQ multiplex PCR, the TCRdb table keeps only in-frame clones and is missing some. The sample lists about 160,000 clones, more than 75% occurring once. The sequencing input was PBMCs. Receptors originate from a girl between 2 and 10 years old in good health and CMV-seropositive. Each CDR3 is given with its conserved first and last residue.

J | V | CDR3
TRBJ2-7 | TRBV30 | CAWSVGGSSYEQYF
TRBJ2-7 | TRBV28 | CASSPDPELAGAYEQYF
TRBJ2-7 | TRBV30 | CAVRGPSSYEQYF
TRBJ2-1 | TRBV19 | CASAVAGGPSYNEQFF
TRBJ1-2 | TRBV27 | CASSTGTGTNYGYTF
TRBJ2-5 | TRBV10-3 | CAISEIGQKETQYF
TRBJ2-4 | TRBV28 | CASSFLSPNRGLAKNIQYF
TRBJ2-7 | TRBV4-1 | CASKVSGATYEQYF
TRBJ2-6 | TRBV19 | CASSIGRGGANVLTF
TRBJ2-6 | TRBV28 | CASSPQPANPSRHRRLSGANVLTF
TRBJ2-1 | TRBV7-8 | CASSSQGSGKQFF
TRBJ1-4 | TRBV9 | CASSKQAINEKLFF
TRBJ2-1 | TRBV19 | CASSQPGDEQFF
TRBJ1-2 | TRBV6-6 | CASSYFPGGNYGYTF
TRBJ2-2 | TRBV29-1 | CSAERQHTGELFF
TRBJ1-1 | TRBV29-1 | CSVEKGHTEAFF
TRBJ2-7 | TRBV12-5 | CASAPPGRYRTYEQYF
TRBJ2-2 | TRBV28 | CASSPAGTGDTGELFF
TRBJ2-1 | TRBV5-1 | CASSLVLAGGSEQFF
TRBJ2-1 | TRBV5-6 | CASSLGPSLAETYNEQFF
TRBJ2-1 | TRBV7-3 | CASSLTWGGPHNEQFF
TRBJ1-5 | TRBV19 | CASSPTGGRQPQHF
TRBJ2-1 | TRBV6-1 | CASEIETYNEQFF
TRBJ1-5 | TRBV18 | CASSRRSGDQPQHF
TRBJ2-2 | TRBV5-1 | CASSWIGSPNTGELFF
TRBJ2-4 | TRBV4-1 | CASSRPTGKVGNIQYF
TRBJ2-5 | TRBV5-4 | CASSWGGQETQYF
TRBJ1-1 | TRBV29-1 | CSVVTGGTEAFF
TRBJ2-5 | TRBV28 | CASSLLGQVLGQETQYF
TRBJ1-2 | TRBV10-3 | CAISVQGSYGYTF
TRBJ2-6 | TRBV5-5 | CASSLTGAGANVLTF
TRBJ1-1 | TRBV7-3 | CASSLTGGGTEAFF
TRBJ2-7 | TRBV6-6 | CASSYSETSEQYF
TRBJ2-2 | TRBV13 | CASSPITGELFF
TRBJ2-6 | TRBV30 | CACTLFSGANVLTF
TRBJ1-2 | TRBV7-2 | CASSPTGEYGYTF
TRBJ1-5 | TRBV27 | CATKPQGAGPQHF
TRBJ1-5 | TRBV6-1 | CASSATGVNQPQHF
TRBJ2-3 | TRBV5-1 | CASSLLANTDTQYF
TRBJ1-1 | TRBV29-1 | CSGGTGRNTEAFF
TRBJ1-1 | TRBV10-2 | CASRTGGEAFF
TRBJ2-2 | TRBV7-2 | CASSLGPPRTGELFF
TRBJ2-1 | TRBV14 | CASRASGETQFF
TRBJ2-3 | TRBV5-1 | CASSLTGRATDTQYF
TRBJ1-2 | TRBV5-1 | CASSVGTVYGYTF
TRBJ2-3 | TRBV29-1 | CSALGYSSSTDTQYF
TRBJ2-3 | TRBV19 | CASSIDLAGNTQYF
TRBJ1-1 | TRBV28 | CASSLRGNTEAFF
TRBJ2-2 | TRBV4-1 | CASSQDIRPNTGELFF
TRBJ2-3 | TRBV28 | CASSFFIDTQYF